The 32 T cell receptor beta chains reported below all come from one sample, sequenced in a study of cytomegalovirus exposure and HLA in healthy donors. The PCR contained 60 Vbeta and 13 Jbeta primers. The protocol was immunoSEQ multiplex PCR, while the TCRdb copy is restricted to in-frame clones and leaves out a portion. The sample carries 120,000 to 150,000 clones, 72% recorded once. The sequenced sample consisted of PBMCs. These TCRs come from a man in his forties in good health and CMV-seronegative.

The chain is built from TRBV5-1 and TRBJ2-7; 10 nucleotides agree with TRBD1. Germline assignment: CDR1 SGHRS and CDR2 YFSETQ. The V and J ends lost 1 base and 7 bases, in that order; junction bases with no gene match: 5. This CDR3 is built from 14 residues. CDR3 protein: CASSLLGQGWEQYF. The CDR3 nucleotides read TGCGCCAGCAGCTTGCTGGGACAGGGGTGGGAGCAGTACTTC.

This clone has just a few counts. The chain has TRBV5-1 and TRBJ2-5, with TRBD2 identical over 9 bases. From germline, CDR1 is SGHRS and CDR2 YFSETQ. With 2 bases clipped from V and 3 bases from J, the junction kept 20 bases outside the gene matches. The CDR3 spans 20 residues. The chain's CDR3 is CASSLRAGGPRIGYEETQYF. The CDR3 region has the DNA TGCGCCAGCAGCTTAAGGGCGGGGGGGCCCCGGATAGGCTACGAAGAGACCCAGTACTTC. The full variable domain, rest sourced from reference TRBV5-1 and TRBJ2-5, is KAGVTQTPRYLIKTRGQQVTLSCSPISGHRSVSWYQQTPGQGLQFLFEYFSETQRNKGNFPGRFSGRQFSNSRSEMNVSTLELGDSALYLCASSLRAGGPRIGYEETQYFGPGTRLLVL.

V usage is TRBV6-4 and J usage is TRBJ2-1, with TRBD2 matching over 12 bases. This CDR3 is 19 amino acids long. J lost 6 bases, V lost 2 bases, and 14 bases had no gene match. The germline CDR1 and CDR2 sequences are MRHNA and SNTAGT. In DNA form, the CDR3 reads TGTGCCAGCAGTGACACGGCTAGCGGGAGGGCCGGTCGCGGCAATGAGCAGTTCTTC. The encoded protein is CASSDTASGRAGRGNEQFF.

The table lists this clone with a few counts. This chain joins TRBV7-9 and TRBJ2-7; the D is unclear. The germline CDR1 and CDR2 sequences are SEHNR and FQNEAQ (reference sequence). The CDR3 runs 14 residues. The V gene lost 2 bases and the J gene lost 1 base, with 9 bases spanning the gap. CDR3 loop: CASSLSRLSYEQYF. The CDR3 DNA follows: TGTGCCAGCAGCTTAAGTAGATTATCCTACGAGCAGTACTTC.

This clone has a single count. This chain connects TRBV20-1 to TRBJ1-5, with D uncertain. This CDR3 has 11 residues. The V end was cut by 5 bases, the J end by 4 bases, with 6 bases between. Germline loops: CDR1 DFQATT, CDR2 SNEGSKA (reference sequence). The CDR3 DNA reads as TGCAGTGCTTCACAGAATCAGCCCCAGCATTTT. It codes for CSASQNQPQHF.

This chain uses TRBV4-1 with TRBJ2-2, with D tentatively TRBD2 (7 bases). Germline V gene lookup returns CDR1 MGHRA and CDR2 YSYEKL. V was pared by 1 base and J by 7 bases, with 13 bases between. This CDR3 region has 15 residues. In DNA, the CDR3 is TGCGCCAGCAGCCAAGGGCGCGGGGGCGGCGGGGAGCTGTTTTTT. The encoded protein is CASSQGRGGGGELFF.

This clone appeared a few times. The V gene is TRBV10-3, the J gene TRBJ2-3; possibly TRBD2 for D (5 bases). The CDR3 contains 16 residues. V dropped 0 bases and J dropped 1 base, with 11 bases sitting between them. The germline gives CDR1 ENHRY, CDR2 SYGVKD. The CDR3 nucleotides read TGTGCCATCAGTGAGTCGGCGGGCGGACGCACAGATACGCAGTATTTT. This gives the protein CAISESAGGRTDTQYF.

V and J are TRBV6-4 and TRBJ2-1; 7 nucleotides agree with TRBD2. The V gene's germline CDR1 is MRHNA and CDR2 SNTAGT. V gave up 4 bases and J gave up 0 bases; unmatched junction bases: 6. There are 16 residues in the CDR3. The CDR3 reads CASSGESGASYNEQFF. CDR3 sequence (DNA): TGTGCCAGCAGTGGTGAGAGCGGGGCCTCCTACAATGAGCAGTTCTTC.

There are a few counts of this clone. The DNA of the CDR3 is TGTGCCAGCAGTTACTCGTACAGGAGCTCCTACGAGCAGTACTTC. Protein product: CASSYSYRSSYEQYF. The chain recombines TRBV6-5 with TRBJ2-7; possible D gene TRBD1, 5 bases. This CDR3 is built from 15 residues. Trimming pared 0 bases from V and 0 bases from J, leaving 9 bases between. The germline V gene has CDR1 MNHEY and CDR2 SVGAGI.

The chain is built from TRBV29-1 and TRBJ2-1; perhaps TRBD1 as D (6 bases). Trimming took off 1 base at V and 0 bases at J, with 13 bases between the two ends. Germline assignment: CDR1 SQVTM and CDR2 ANQGSEA. The CDR3 consists of 16 residues. DNA for the CDR3: TGCAGCGTTGAAGGAGGGACACTTAGCTCCTACAATGAGCAGTTCTTC. It specifies CSVEGGTLSSYNEQFF.

Written as DNA, the CDR3 is TGTGCCACCAGCAGAGACCGGAGACTAGCGGGAGTTAATGAGCAGTTCTTC. Translated, it gives CATSRDRRLAGVNEQFF. This sequence joins TRBV15 and TRBJ2-1; TRBD2 aligns across 12 bases. The CDR3 runs 17 residues. CDR1 is LNHNV, CDR2 YYDKDF, per germline (reference sequence). Germline trimming cut 0 bases from V and 7 bases from J; bases unmatched to any gene: 7.

The chain employs TRBV19 and TRBJ1-5, with 7 bases fitting TRBD1. CDR1 and CDR2 (germline): LNHDA, SQIVND (reference sequence). The CDR3 sequence is 14 residues long. V trimming: 6 bases; J trimming: 5 bases; junction bases outside the gene matches: 7. In nucleotides, the CDR3 is TGTGCCAGTAGGACGACAGGGAATGATCAGCCCCAGCATTTT. Translating gives CASRTTGNDQPQHF.

This clone occurred a few times. This sequence joins TRBV27 and TRBJ2-2; D perhaps matches TRBD1 (5 bases). The V gene's germline CDR1 is MNHEY and CDR2 SMNVEV (reference sequence). The CDR3 spans 12 residues. V was pared by 10 bases and J by 6 bases, with 12 bases between. The CDR3 reads CATWEGAGELFF. In nucleotides, the CDR3 is TGTGCCACCTGGGAAGGGGCCGGGGAGCTGTTTTTT.

The chain couples TRBV6-5 to TRBJ2-7, with 12 bases that match TRBD2. The CDR3 consists of 15 residues. The V and J ends lost 1 base and 7 bases, in that order; junction bases with no gene match: 5. Germline V gene lookup returns CDR1 MNHEY and CDR2 SVGAGI. The CDR3 DNA sequence: TGTGCCAGCAGTTACTTAGGACTAGCGGGAACGGAGCAGTACTTC. It specifies CASSYLGLAGTEQYF.

The V and J genes are TRBV5-6 and TRBJ2-5; possible D gene TRBD1, 5 bases. Germline CDR1 and CDR2: SGHDT and YYEEEE. CDR3 length: 13 amino acids. Trimming pared 4 bases from V and 5 bases from J, leaving 12 bases between. The CDR3 region has the DNA TGTGCCAGCAGCAGGGGCCGTTGGGAGACCCAGTACTTC. Protein: CASSRGRWETQYF.

The chain is built from TRBV1 and TRBJ2-3; the D call in the table, TRBD2, was not verified against the DNA. TRBV1 represents a pseudogene. The CDR3 totals 19 residues. The CDR3 sequence is CTSSPNPSGPNFSTDTQYF. In DNA, the CDR3 is TGCACCAGCAGCCCGAACCCTAGCGGACCAAACTTTAGCACAGATACGCAGTATTTT.

The CDR3 region is CASSFDRDRVRDTEAFF. The CDR3 region has the DNA TGTGCCAGCAGCTTCGACCGGGACAGAGTTAGGGACACTGAAGCTTTCTTT. The chain links TRBV7-9 to TRBJ1-1, with TRBD1 identical over 7 bases. The CDR3 covers 17 residues. Germline V gene lookup returns CDR1 SEHNR and CDR2 FQNEAQ (reference sequence). V trimming: 3 bases; J trimming: 3 bases; junction bases outside the gene matches: 13.

The chain combines TRBV15 with TRBJ2-7; D is uncertain. Germline loops: CDR1 LNHNV, CDR2 YYDKDF (reference sequence). This CDR3 spans 14 amino acids. The V gene lost 1 base and the J gene lost 2 bases, with 9 bases spanning the gap. CDR3 sequence reads: CATSRGALPYEQYF. Here the CDR3 DNA reads TGTGCCACCAGCAGAGGGGCTCTTCCCTACGAGCAGTACTTC.

For the CDR3, the DNA is TGTGCCAGCAGAGACAGGTTCTTAACCTACGAGCAGTACTTC. Translating it yields CASRDRFLTYEQYF. The chain joins TRBV2 to TRBJ2-7, with a possible D match to TRBD1 (6 bases). This CDR3 is 14 amino acids long. Trimming removed 6 bases at V and 2 bases at J, with 14 bases between. Germline V gene sequence: CDR1 SNHLY, CDR2 FYNNEI.

The chain is built from TRBV13 and TRBJ2-1, with D possibly TRBD2 on 5 matching bases. The CDR3 loop spans 16 amino acids. Per germline, CDR1 PRHDT and CDR2 FYEKMQ (reference sequence). Trimming pared 4 bases from V and 0 bases from J, leaving 13 bases between. DNA of the CDR3: TGTGCCAGCAGCTCCCCCCTAGCCAGCTCCTACAATGAGCAGTTCTTC. Translated: CASSSPLASSYNEQFF.

This clone was seen more than once but under ten times. The chain recombines TRBV9 with TRBJ2-1; D remains ambiguous. Germline loops: CDR1 SGDLS, CDR2 YYNGEE. This CDR3 has 14 residues. V lost 1 base and J lost 2, with 7 bases in between. The CDR3 is CASSVIGAYNEQFF. The DNA of the CDR3 is TGTGCCAGCAGCGTAATCGGTGCCTACAATGAGCAGTTCTTC.

The chain recombines TRBV4-1 with TRBJ2-3; tentative D call: TRBD1 (5 bases). V was shortened by 9 bases and J by 2 bases, with 36 bases between the two germline ends. The germline CDR1 and CDR2 sequences are MGHRA and YSYEKL. The CDR3 contains 21 residues. The DNA of the CDR3 is TGCGCCAGGGCCCTGCCCGACAGCCGGCCGTCACAATGCGAATACACAGATACGCAGTATTTT. This sequence encodes CARALPDSRPSQCEYTDTQYF.

The rearrangement uses TRBV5-6 and TRBJ1-2; 8 bases agree with TRBD1. The CDR3 contains 15 residues. CDR1 is SGHDT and CDR2 is YYEEEE in the germline V gene. The V gene end was trimmed by 4 bases and the J gene end by 5 bases; junction bases not matched to a gene: 10. In DNA form, the CDR3 reads TGTGCCAGCAGCCCCGACAGGGGTCCTCTTTATGGCTACACCTTC. As protein: CASSPDRGPLYGYTF. Full variable domain (outside the CDR3, taken from reference TRBV5-6 and TRBJ1-2): DAGVTQSPTHLIKTRGQQVTLRCSPKSGHDTVSWYQQALGQGPQFIFQYYEEEERQRGNFPDRFSGHQFPNYSSELNVNALLLGDSALYLCASSPDRGPLYGYTFGSGTRLTVV.

With respect to this clone: Sequence at one end of the junction differs from germline and may be a read error. The rearrangement links TRBV11-2 to TRBJ1-3, with D perhaps TRBD1 (6 bases). Looked up from germline, CDR1 is SGHAT and CDR2 is FQNNGV. The CDR3 length is 13 residues. This CDR3 is CASSGDTGNTIYF. CDR3 bases: TGTGCCAGCAGCGGGGACACTGGGAACACCATATATTTT.

This chain connects TRBV11-2 to TRBJ2-7; no definite D call. This CDR3 has 13 residues. V was cut by 0 bases and J by 3 bases, with 6 bases left in between. Germline CDR1 reads SGHAT; CDR2 reads FQNNGV. The chain's CDR3 is CASSLDPSYEQYF. The DNA for the CDR3 is TGTGCCAGCAGCTTAGATCCGAGCTACGAGCAGTACTTC.

With respect to this clone: At one boundary the junction diverges from the germline segment, which might be a read error. This chain uses TRBV4-1 with TRBJ1-5; D not resolved. Germline V gene sequence: CDR1 MGHRA, CDR2 YSYEKL. This CDR3 is 15 amino acids long. The CDR3 spells CASSRVSNSNQPQNF. CDR3 nucleotides: TGCGCCAGCAGCCGAGTAAGTAATAGCAATCAGCCCCAGAATTTT.

This chain connects TRBV19 to TRBJ2-1; the match to TRBD2 covers 15 bases. The CDR3 has 18 residues. Trimming at V came to 4 bases and at J to 6 bases, leaving 10 bases not matched to a gene. Germline values: CDR1 LNHDA, CDR2 SQIVND (reference sequence). Written as DNA, the CDR3 is TGTGCCAGTAGTACCGGACTAGCGGGGGGGCTTCTCTCCAATGAGCAGTTCTTC. This gives the protein CASSTGLAGGLLSNEQFF. Complete variable domain (other parts from reference TRBV19 and TRBJ2-1): DGGITQSPKYLFRKEGQNVTLSCEQNLNHDAMYWYRQDPGQGLRLIYYSQIVNDFQKGDIAEGYSVSREKKESFPLTVTSAQKNPTAFYLCASSTGLAGGLLSNEQFFGPGTRLTVL.

Only a few counts were recorded for this clone. V is TRBV21-1 and J is TRBJ2-7; the table's TRBD1 call for D was not verified on the DNA. TRBV21-1 corresponds to a pseudogene. There are 15 residues in the CDR3. The CDR3 reads CASSKPRTGTNEQYF. The CDR3 DNA follows: TGTGCCAGCAGCAAACCTCGGACAGGGACCAACGAGCAGTACTTC.

Points on this clone: Within the sample, other DNA sequences also encode this same CDR3. The chain links TRBV5-1 to TRBJ1-1; D is undetermined. V gave up 0 bases and J gave up 2 bases, with 5 bases separating them. The germline CDR1 and CDR2 sequences are SGHRS and YFSETQ. The CDR3 loop spans 13 amino acids. The CDR3 nucleotides are TGCGCCAGCAGCTTGGCCGTTAACACTGAAGCTTTCTTT. This encodes CASSLAVNTEAFF. Full variable domain (remainder filled in from reference TRBV5-1 and TRBJ1-1): KAGVTQTPRYLIKTRGQQVTLSCSPISGHRSVSWYQQTPGQGLQFLFEYFSETQRNKGNFPGRFSGRQFSNSRSEMNVSTLELGDSALYLCASSLAVNTEAFFGQGTRLTVV.

The V gene is TRBV9, the J gene TRBJ1-1; 10 bases fit TRBD1. The germline gives CDR1 SGDLS, CDR2 YYNGEE. V dropped 4 bases and J dropped 7; count of bases not matched to a gene: 4. This CDR3 region has 13 residues. The CDR3: CASSPRTGGEAFF. CDR3 coding DNA: TGTGCCAGCAGCCCGAGGACAGGGGGTGAAGCTTTCTTT.

V gene TRBV2 combines with J gene TRBJ2-7, with D perhaps TRBD2 (5 bases). The CDR3 length is 14 residues. Germline V gene sequence: CDR1 SNHLY, CDR2 FYNNEI. Trimming stripped 3 bases from V and 2 bases from J, with 11 bases between. CDR3 region: CASSDWRRTYEQYF. For the CDR3, the DNA is TGTGCCAGCAGTGACTGGAGGAGGACCTACGAGCAGTACTTC.

The chain joins TRBV6-1 to TRBJ1-6; 9 bases fit TRBD1. J lost 6 bases, V lost 11 bases, and 2 bases had no gene match. The CDR3 has 12 amino acids. The germline CDR1 and CDR2 sequences are MNHNS and SASEGT. The CDR3 DNA is TGTGCCGTACAGGGGGCTAATTCACCCCTCCACTTT. This codes for CAVQGANSPLHF.